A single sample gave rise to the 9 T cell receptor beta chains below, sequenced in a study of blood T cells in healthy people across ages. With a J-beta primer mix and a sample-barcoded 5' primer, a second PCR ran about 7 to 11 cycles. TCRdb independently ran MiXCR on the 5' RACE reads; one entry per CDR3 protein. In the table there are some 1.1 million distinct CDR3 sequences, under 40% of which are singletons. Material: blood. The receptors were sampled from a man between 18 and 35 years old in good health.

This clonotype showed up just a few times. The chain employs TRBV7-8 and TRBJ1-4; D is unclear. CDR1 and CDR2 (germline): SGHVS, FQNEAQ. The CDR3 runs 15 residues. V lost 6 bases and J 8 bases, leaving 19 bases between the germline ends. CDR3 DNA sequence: TGTGCCAGCAGGATCCAGACTGTAGTGGGGGAAAAACTGTTTTTT. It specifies CASRIQTVVGEKLFF.

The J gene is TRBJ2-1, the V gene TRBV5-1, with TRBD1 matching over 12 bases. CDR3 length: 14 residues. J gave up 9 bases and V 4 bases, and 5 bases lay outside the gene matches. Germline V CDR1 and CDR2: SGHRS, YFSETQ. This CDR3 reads CASSPGTGGCEQFF. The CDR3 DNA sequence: TGCGCCAGCAGCCCCGGGACAGGGGGCTGTGAGCAGTTCTTC.

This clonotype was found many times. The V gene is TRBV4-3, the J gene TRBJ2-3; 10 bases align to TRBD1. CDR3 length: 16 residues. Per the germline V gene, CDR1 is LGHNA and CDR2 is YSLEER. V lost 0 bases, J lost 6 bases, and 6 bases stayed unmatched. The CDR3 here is CASSQDLTTGGDTQYF. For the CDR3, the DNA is TGCGCCAGCAGCCAAGATTTAACGACAGGGGGCGATACGCAGTATTTT.

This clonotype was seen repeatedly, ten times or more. The DNA of the CDR3 is TGTGCCAGCAGTTACGGGGAGGGTAATTCACCCCTCCACTTT. Its translation: CASSYGEGNSPLHF. The rearrangement uses TRBV6-6 and TRBJ1-6; D gene unclear. CDR3 length: 14 residues. Germline assignment: CDR1 MNHNY and CDR2 SVGAGI (reference sequence). Trimming stripped 2 bases from V and 6 bases from J, with 8 bases between.

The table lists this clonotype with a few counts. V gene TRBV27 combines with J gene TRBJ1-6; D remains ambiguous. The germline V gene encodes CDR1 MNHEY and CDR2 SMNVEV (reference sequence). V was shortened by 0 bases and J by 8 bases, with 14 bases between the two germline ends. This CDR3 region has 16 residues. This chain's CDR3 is CASSLSTRIQYSPLHF. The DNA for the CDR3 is TGTGCCAGCAGTTTATCCACCCGGATTCAGTATTCACCCCTCCACTTT.

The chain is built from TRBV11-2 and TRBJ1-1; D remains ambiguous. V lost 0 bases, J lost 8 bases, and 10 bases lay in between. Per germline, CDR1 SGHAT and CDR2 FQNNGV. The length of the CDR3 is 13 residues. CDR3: CASSLEEQLEAFF. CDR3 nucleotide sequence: TGTGCCAGCAGCTTAGAGGAGCAGTTAGAAGCTTTCTTT.

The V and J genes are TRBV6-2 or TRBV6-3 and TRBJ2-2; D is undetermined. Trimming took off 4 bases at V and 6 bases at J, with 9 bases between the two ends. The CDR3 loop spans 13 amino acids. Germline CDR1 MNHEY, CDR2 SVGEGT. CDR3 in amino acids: CASSSDGPGELFF. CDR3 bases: TGTGCCAGCAGTTCGGATGGACCCGGGGAGCTGTTTTTT.

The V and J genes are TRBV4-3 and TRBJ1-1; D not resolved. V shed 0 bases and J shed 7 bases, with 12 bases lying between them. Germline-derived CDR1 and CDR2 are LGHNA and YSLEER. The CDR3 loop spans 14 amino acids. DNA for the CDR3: TGCGCCAGCAGCCAAGATTCGTTTAACGGTGAAGCTTTCTTT. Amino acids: CASSQDSFNGEAFF.

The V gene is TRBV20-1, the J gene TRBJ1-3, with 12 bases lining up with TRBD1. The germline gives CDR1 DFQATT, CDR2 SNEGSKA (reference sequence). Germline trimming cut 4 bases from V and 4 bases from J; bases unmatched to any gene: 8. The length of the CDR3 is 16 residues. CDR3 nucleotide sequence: TGCAGTGCTAACGACGGGACAGGGGGCTTCGGAAACACCATATATTTT. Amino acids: CSANDGTGGFGNTIYF.